The sequence of this T cell receptor (beta chain) was determined in a study of PD-1 blockade in classical Hodgkin lymphoma. Brentuximab vedotin exposure varied, and every patient relapsed after autologous stem cell transplantation. Trimming removed 8 bases at V and 1 base at J, with 5 bases between. Germline assignment: CDR1 MDHEN and CDR2 SYDVKM. The length of the CDR3 is 11 residues. The study's findings and limits: After ASCT, patients who started nivolumab under 1 year later were excluded. Lower baseline TCR diversity marked trial partial responders and progressors. Before treatment, TCR diversity in newly diagnosed patients was reportedly lower than in healthy donors.

Assay: immunoSEQ multiplex PCR; the TCRdb copy retains only in-frame clones and omits some. The top ten hold around 15% of the sample, which has some 96,000 clones, roughly 79% seen once. This clone was picked up a small number of times. The target antigen is unknown. The TCR was taken from a human donor with classical Hodgkin lymphoma. V gene TRBV28 combines with J gene TRBJ1-2, with D hard to call. Sequenced material: peripheral blood mononuclear cells (PBMCs), taken before the second cycle of nivolumab. The CDR3: CASRLNYGYTF. For the CDR3, the DNA is TGTGCCAGCCGCCTTAACTATGGCTACACCTTC.